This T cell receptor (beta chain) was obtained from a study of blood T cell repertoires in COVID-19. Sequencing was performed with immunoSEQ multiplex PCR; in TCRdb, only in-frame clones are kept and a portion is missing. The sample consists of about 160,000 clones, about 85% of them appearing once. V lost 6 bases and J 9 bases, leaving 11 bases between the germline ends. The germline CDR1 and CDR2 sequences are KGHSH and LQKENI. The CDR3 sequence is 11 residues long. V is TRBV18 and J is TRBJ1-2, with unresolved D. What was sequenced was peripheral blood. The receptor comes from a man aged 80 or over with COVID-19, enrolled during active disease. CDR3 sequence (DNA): TGTGCCAGCTCCGTTGTAAACAGCTACACCTTC. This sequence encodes CASSVVNSYTF.